This T cell receptor beta chain is drawn from a study of shared clonotypes between healthy human individuals. Findings of the study overall: The study generally estimated greater richness for naive than memory subsets. Exclusively blood specimens were collected; tissue repertoires likely differ. In a few donors, around 5% of naive CD4 clonotypes appeared in common.

Notes on this clone: The antigen remains unidentified.

Naive CD8 cells were CD45RO-negative, positively selected for CCR7, excluding terminally differentiated effector memory CD45RA+ cells. Some clones are missing from TCRdb's copy, which holds only in-frame ones; the method was immunoSEQ multiplex PCR. The sample holds roughly 2.1 million clones; about 92% are singletons and the top ten take about 1.8%. Germline values: CDR1 SGDLS, CDR2 YYNGEE. CDR3 size: 17 residues. V lost 4 bases and J lost 10; bases outside the gene matches: 13. The sequence was collected from a young man in good health. Some clones in this sample may be carry-over from other donors' samples. The sample taken for sequencing was naive CD8+ T cells from PBMCs. The J gene is TRBJ2-1, the V gene TRBV9; the match to TRBD2 covers 14 bases. Here the CDR3 reads CASSPRLAGGPRGEQFF. In nucleotides, the CDR3 is TGTGCCAGCAGCCCCCGACTAGCGGGAGGGCCTAGGGGAGAGCAGTTCTTC.